This TCR beta chain was sequenced for a study of T cells in Graves' hyperthyroidism and ophthalmopathy. Overall study results and limits: Clonotypes that were expanded in thyroid above 0.001 mostly appeared in blood too.

Amplified TCR beta CDR3 regions came from RNA transcripts. A first-round RT-PCR of the TCR CDR3 used the HTBI primer set. TCRdb independently ran MiXCR on the multiplex PCR reads; one entry per CDR3 protein. The profile shows roughly 400,000 distinct CDR3 sequences, 15% to 19% of them singletons. Each diagnosis was grounded in clinical symptoms, serum thyroxine and TRAb, thyroid ultrasound, and orbital computed tomography. PBMCs stemmed from about 9.5 ml fresh peripheral blood. The CDR3 spans 15 residues. Trimming cost V 1 base and J 0 bases, with 9 bases left between them. Germline CDR1 and CDR2: SGHVS and FQNEAQ. This clonotype was picked up many times. Its antigen is currently unknown.

The clonotype originates from a young woman with Graves' hyperthyroidism that later progressed to Graves' ophthalmopathy. V usage is TRBV7-8 and J usage is TRBJ1-2, with D unclear. The sequencing input was blood. CDR3 bases: TGTGCCAGCAGCTTAGAACGGAGCCCTAACTATGGCTACACCTTC. Translated: CASSLERSPNYGYTF.